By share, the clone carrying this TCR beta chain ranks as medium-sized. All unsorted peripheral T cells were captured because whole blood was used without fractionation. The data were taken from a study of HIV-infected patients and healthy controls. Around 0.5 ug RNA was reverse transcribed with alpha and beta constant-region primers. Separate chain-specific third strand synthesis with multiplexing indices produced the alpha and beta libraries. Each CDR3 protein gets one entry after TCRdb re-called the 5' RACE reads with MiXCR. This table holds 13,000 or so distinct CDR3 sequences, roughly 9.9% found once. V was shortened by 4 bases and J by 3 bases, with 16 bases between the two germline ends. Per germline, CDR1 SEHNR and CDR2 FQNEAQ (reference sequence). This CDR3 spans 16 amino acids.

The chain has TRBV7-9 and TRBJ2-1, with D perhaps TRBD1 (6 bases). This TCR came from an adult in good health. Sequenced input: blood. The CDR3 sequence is CASSSLGTSGYNEQFF. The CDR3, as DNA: TGTGCCAGCAGCTCGCTAGGGACATCGGGCTACAATGAGCAGTTCTTC.